The T cell receptor (beta chain) described here comes from a study of T cells in Graves' hyperthyroidism and ophthalmopathy (dated by TCRdb to the late 2010s). Context from the whole study: A discovery cohort of about a hundred patients, fewer than 50 with Graves' ophthalmopathy and more than 55 with stable Graves' hyperthyroidism, was used to find distinguishing TCR V-J signatures. In several Graves' hyperthyroidism patients, the study also compared T-cell repertoires from thyroid tissue with T-cell repertoires from blood. Prospective prediction of ophthalmopathy was tested in an independent validation cohort of 18 to 20 hyperthyroidism patients and 17 patients who later progressed to ophthalmopathy. Once sampling was done, hyperthyroidism patients were given methimazole at a starting dose of 30 mg daily, whereas ophthalmopathy patients were given high-dose intravenous methylprednisolone. TCR Vbeta CDR3 sequencing of approximately 140 peripheral blood samples (roughly 43 ophthalmopathy, 75 or so hyperthyroidism and some 17 progressor patients) is reported in the paper. The 100 or so discovery patients were randomly divided into training and test sets at a 7:3 ratio.

Points on this clonotype: Its cognate antigen has yet to be identified. No base quality information exists; no much larger clone differs at one position.

Patients with uncontrolled infections, other autoimmune diseases, pregnancy or lactation were excluded. Diagnoses relied on clinical symptoms, serum thyroxine and TRAb, thyroid ultrasound and orbital computed tomography. Trizol reagent was used to extract total RNA, and RNA quality was then checked on an Agilent 2100 Bioanalyzer. Sequences DFQATT (CDR1) and SNEGSKA (CDR2) are obtained from the germline V gene (reference sequence). The germline ends are 5 bases apart after V is trimmed by 2 bases and J by 7 bases. The CDR3 holds 11 amino acids from the cysteine to the phenylalanine. Kept here is only the CDR3 DNA, which spans 33 bases and is read in frame from base 1. The TCR beta CDR3 regions were amplified from RNA transcripts. For the first round of RT-PCR on the TCR CDR3, the HTBI primer set was used together with the Qiagen OneStep RT-PCR kit. Libraries were constructed in a second round of multiplex PCR, after which size selection and purification were performed. Paired-end sequencing of the libraries was performed with 100 bp reads on an Illumina HiSeq2000. Turning to the authors' computational methods: SOAPnuke was used to process the raw data, removing reads that contained adapters or uncalled bases, had a mean Phred below 15, or lacked an exact match to the constant primer or identifier. COPE v1.2.5 was used to merge high-quality paired reads, and clonotypes were defined as unique nucleotide sequences. Clonotypes were aligned to IMGT TRBV, TRBD and TRBJ reference segments using MiTCR v1.1. Analysis was restricted to V-J combinations with a frequency above 0.0001, which covered 98% to 99.2% of repertoires. A TCS score was defined as the ratio of F50 (clonal expansion) to E x V (chaos), with BLOSUM62-based TCRdist applied between CDR3 peptides within each V-J. Welch's t-statistics and random forest reduced some 510 V-J features to 10 to 15, which were used in a naive Bayes classifier (R e1071). The similarity between thyroid and blood repertoires was quantified using the Morisita-Horn index. Starting from the raw public reads, TCRdb applied fastp trimming at Q25, assembled clones with MiXCR and retained in-frame beta chains. All rows with the same CDR3 protein become a single entry with the most common DNA and genes. For this entry, the V and J calls and clone size follow TCRdb and not the study's own pipeline. In this sample the table shows 450,000 to 700,000 distinct CDR3 sequences, roughly 50% of which occur a single time. The leading ten clones occupy roughly 19% of the sample.

Study-wide conclusions, independent of this receptor: In validation, progression to ophthalmopathy was predicted by the model with almost 71% sensitivity and 72% to 80% specificity, a median of roughly six months before onset. In cross-validation, a model built on a 13 V-J signature told ophthalmopathy apart from stable hyperthyroidism with about 90% sensitivity and around 81% specificity, and in testing the same model reached 80%/75%. Sample size was not statistically predetermined, and investigators were not blinded to group allocation. Most expanded thyroid clonotypes (frequency above 0.001) were also detected in blood, suggesting blood repertoires may reflect thyroid immune responses.

The rearrangement joined TRBV20-1 to TRBJ2-2, with an unclear D gene assignment. The sequenced material came from peripheral blood or thyroid tissue (not recorded which). The receptor comes from an adult woman with Graves' disease, either hyperthyroidism or ophthalmopathy (not recorded which). The CDR3 in this case is CSARPSGELFF. The sequence in DNA is TGCAGTGCTAGACCTAGCGGGGAGCTGTTTTTT.